These 24 T cell receptor beta chains were sequenced from one sample in a study of T-cell reconstitution after alpha-beta-depleted transplantation in children. Unique molecular identifiers were used to barcode this TCRbeta library. TCRdb recomputed calls from the PCR reads with MiXCR, one row per CDR3 protein. The sample includes roughly 76,000 distinct CDR3 sequences, approximately 10% seen only once; the top ten take about 13%. Sequenced material: PBMCs, taken before TCRalphabeta/CD19-depleted stem cell transplant. These receptors came from a boy aged 10-17 years with acute myeloid leukemia, due to receive a stem cell transplant.

V gene TRBV30 combines with J gene TRBJ1-4; no clear D. Germline V CDR1 and CDR2: GTSNPN, SVGIG (reference sequence). Between the trimmed V and J ends, which lost 0 bases and 7 bases, there was a span of 9 bases. The CDR3 covers 13 residues. The CDR3 DNA is TGTGCCTGGAGTGTATCAAAAGGTGAAAAACTGTTTTTT. As protein: CAWSVSKGEKLFF.

This clonotype occurred many times. This CDR3 is CASSHRDWGETQYF. In DNA, the CDR3 is TGTGCCAGCAGCCACAGGGATTGGGGAGAGACCCAGTACTTC. The chain uses TRBV12-3 or TRBV12-4 and TRBJ2-5; D may be TRBD1 (6 bases). The ends were cut back, 6 bases at V and 4 bases at J, with 15 bases in the middle. CDR3 length: 14 amino acids.

This clonotype was recorded many times. This chain uses TRBV7-2 with TRBJ2-2; weak D call: TRBD1 (6 bases). Germline V gene lookup returns CDR1 SGHTA and CDR2 FQGNSA. There are 15 residues in the CDR3. Trimming pared 4 bases from V and 1 base from J, leaving 10 bases between. CDR3 amino acids: CASSYGQMNTGELFF. In DNA form, the CDR3 reads TGTGCCAGCAGCTATGGACAGATGAACACCGGGGAGCTGTTTTTT.

The rearrangement joins TRBV29-1 to TRBJ2-1; 8 bases map to TRBD2. The germline gives CDR1 SQVTM, CDR2 ANQGSEA. This CDR3 contains 13 residues. With V trimmed by 4 bases and J by 7 bases, 6 bases remained unmatched. The CDR3 spells CSVVAGIGNEQFF. The CDR3 nucleotides are TGCAGCGTTGTAGCGGGGATAGGAAATGAGCAGTTCTTC.

This clonotype was counted many times. The V call is TRBV2, the J call TRBJ2-7, with 10 positions matching TRBD1. Germline V gives CDR1 SNHLY, CDR2 FYNNEI. V dropped 7 bases and J dropped 3; count of bases not matched to a gene: 6. The CDR3 consists of 14 residues. This chain's CDR3 is CASMTGTGDYEQYV. In nucleotides, the CDR3 is TGTGCCAGCATGACCGGGACAGGGGACTACGAGCAGTACGTC.

Ten or more counts support this clonotype. V usage is TRBV5-1 and J usage is TRBJ2-1, with 8 positions matching TRBD1. V trimming: 3 bases; J trimming: 15 bases; junction bases outside the gene matches: 14. The CDR3 contains 14 residues. Germline assignment: CDR1 SGHRS and CDR2 YFSETQ. CDR3 sequence: CASSSDREVYRLFF. In nucleotides, the CDR3 is TGCGCCAGCAGCTCGGACAGGGAGGTCTATAGGCTGTTCTTC.

This clonotype showed up many times. The chain joins TRBV6-5 to TRBJ1-4, with 8 bases identical to TRBD1. With 2 bases clipped from V and 6 bases from J, the junction kept 5 bases outside the gene matches. CDR3 length equals 15 residues. Germline V gene lookup returns CDR1 MNHEY and CDR2 SVGAGI. CDR3 protein: CASSYRGQADEKLFF. For the CDR3, the DNA is TGTGCCAGCAGTTACAGGGGACAGGCGGATGAAAAACTGTTTTTT.

This clonotype was observed at least ten times. DNA for the CDR3: TGTGCCAGCAGCCAAGATTGGAATGAGCAGTTCTTC. It encodes CASSQDWNEQFF. This chain uses TRBV4-2 with TRBJ2-1; D ambiguous. The germline V and J ends were trimmed by 0 bases and 7 bases, with 4 bases remaining between them. The CDR3 runs to 12 residues. CDR1 is LGHNA, CDR2 YNFKEQ, per germline.

Turning to this clonotype: Possible read error: a much larger clone is one base away. The V gene is TRBV3-1, the J gene TRBJ2-5; the match to TRBD2 covers 7 bases. The V gene's germline CDR1 is LGHDT and CDR2 YNNKEL (reference sequence). The ends lost 3 bases at V and 2 bases at J; junction bases unmatched: 6. The CDR3 loop spans 15 amino acids. CDR3: CASSQQRGSQETQYF. DNA for the CDR3: TGTGCCAGCAGCCAGCAGCGGGGTTCTCAAGAGACCCAGTACTTC.

This clonotype was picked up many times. V usage is TRBV7-9 and J usage is TRBJ2-7; D is uncertain. V was pared by 2 bases and J by 4 bases, with 6 bases between. The germline V gene has CDR1 SEHNR and CDR2 FQNEAQ (reference sequence). The CDR3 has 12 residues. CDR3 region: CASSLNAYEQYV. The CDR3, as DNA: TGTGCCAGCAGCTTAAACGCTTACGAGCAGTACGTC.

This clonotype was found many times. This chain connects TRBV28 to TRBJ2-7; D may be TRBD1 (6 bases). Germline V lookup: CDR1 MDHEN, CDR2 SYDVKM. Trimming took 4 bases from V and 3 from J, leaving 7 bases between them. This CDR3 is built from 12 residues. CDR3 nucleotide sequence: TGTGCCAGCAGTTCGGACAGCTACGAGCAGTACGTC. This translates into CASSSDSYEQYV.

This clonotype was recorded many times. The chain combines TRBV7-9 with TRBJ1-5; maybe TRBD1 (5 bases). This CDR3 spans 15 amino acids. Per the germline V gene, CDR1 is SEHNR and CDR2 is FQNEAQ (reference sequence). Trimming left V 4 bases short and J 0 bases short, with 10 bases between. The CDR3 sequence is CASSSRGNSNQPQHF. CDR3 in DNA: TGTGCCAGCAGCTCTCGGGGGAATAGCAATCAGCCCCAGCATTTT.

This clonotype was observed many times. CDR3 sequence reads: CASSLGFGGNQPQHF. The CDR3 DNA reads TGTGCCAGCAGTTTAGGGTTTGGGGGCAATCAGCCCCAGCATTTT. This rearrangement joins TRBV12-3 or TRBV12-4 to TRBJ1-5; D unclear. Between the trimmed V and J ends, which lost 1 base and 2 bases, there was a span of 9 bases. This CDR3 comprises 15 residues.

The chain is built from TRBV7-2 and TRBJ1-2, with no clear D. V was trimmed by 5 bases and J by 8 bases, leaving 12 bases between them. CDR1 is SGHTA, CDR2 FQGNSA, per germline. The CDR3 spans 12 residues. DNA for the CDR3: TGTGCCAGCAGCCCCTGGACGGGCGGCTACACCTTC. It encodes CASSPWTGGYTF.

In its sample, this clonotype was seen many times. The V call is TRBV25-1, the J call TRBJ2-5, with 7 bases lining up with TRBD1. CDR1 MGHDK and CDR2 SYGVNS come from the germline V gene. Unmatched junction bases numbered 2, after V lost 3 bases and J lost 4 bases. CDR3 size: 13 residues. CDR3 nucleotides: TGTGCCAGCAGTGACAGGGGGTCAGAGACCCAGTACTTC. Translated: CASSDRGSETQYF.

There are many counts of this clonotype. The chain joins TRBV12-3 or TRBV12-4 to TRBJ2-7; maybe TRBD1 (5 bases). CDR3 length equals 15 residues. The germline V and J ends were trimmed by 1 base and 0 bases, with 10 bases remaining between them. The CDR3 DNA is TGTGCCAGCAGTTTAGGTAGGACAAACTCCTACGAGCAGTACGTC. It specifies CASSLGRTNSYEQYV.

This clonotype was seen at least ten times. This chain links TRBV29-1 with TRBJ1-2; D might be TRBD1 (5 bases). The germline V gene encodes CDR1 SQVTM and CDR2 ANQGSEA. CDR3 length: 14 amino acids. Trimming left V 6 bases short and J 2 bases short, with 16 bases between. The CDR3, as DNA: TGCAGCGTCCCCAGGGCAGGCCAGAACTATGGCTACACCTTC. This codes for CSVPRAGQNYGYTF.

This clonotype was picked up many times. The chain couples TRBV15 to TRBJ1-6, with D unresolved. V gave up 3 bases and J gave up 10 bases, with 16 bases separating them. Germline loops: CDR1 LNHNV, CDR2 YYDKDF (reference sequence). CDR3 size: 15 residues. The CDR3 region has the DNA TGTGCCACCAGCAGGTCGCCGCAGGCAAACTCACCCCTCCACTTT. It codes for CATSRSPQANSPLHF.

This clonotype was counted many times. The rearrangement joins TRBV11-1 to TRBJ2-2, with 14 bases matching TRBD2. The germline CDR1 and CDR2 sequences are SGHAT and FQDESV (reference sequence). The CDR3 is 19 amino acids. With V trimmed by 2 bases and J by 5 bases, 10 bases remained unmatched. The CDR3 bases are TGTGCCAGCAGCTTACCCCAGGGACTAGCGGGAGCGATTACCGGGGAGCTGTTTTTT. It yields the protein CASSLPQGLAGAITGELFF. The full variable domain, its missing parts supplied by reference TRBV11-1 and TRBJ2-2, is EAEVAQSPRYKITEKSQAVAFWCDPISGHATLYWYRQILGQGPELLVQFQDESVVDDSQLPKDRFSAERLKGVDSTLKIQPAELGDSAMYLCASSLPQGLAGAITGELFFGEGSRLTVL.

The table lists this clonotype with many counts. This chain uses TRBV20-1 with TRBJ2-3, with TRBD2 as a possible D gene (5 bases). Germline V gives CDR1 DFQATT, CDR2 SNEGSKA (reference sequence). V lost 0 bases to trimming and J lost 2 bases, with 12 bases between them. The length of the CDR3 is 15 residues. This CDR3 reads CSARDVTRVTDTQYF. CDR3 nucleotide sequence: TGCAGTGCTAGAGATGTCACTAGAGTCACAGATACGCAGTATTTT.

This clonotype was seen at least ten times. The chain has TRBV6-1 and TRBJ2-7; 8 bases are shared with TRBD1. Trimming removed 6 bases from V and 5 bases from J; junction bases left unmatched: 9. There are 14 residues in the CDR3. Looked up from germline, CDR1 is MNHNS and CDR2 is SASEGT. CDR3 in DNA: TGTGCCAGCAGGGAAACAGGGGGTTTCCACGAGCAGTACTTC. It yields the protein CASRETGGFHEQYF.

This clonotype came up many times. The chain combines TRBV12-3 or TRBV12-4 with TRBJ2-1; 7 positions agree with TRBD2. This CDR3 is 16 amino acids long. The V and J ends lost 3 bases and 9 bases, in that order; junction bases with no gene match: 14. The CDR3 DNA follows: TGTGCCAGCAGTTTTAATGGGGGAGGGGCGAGGGCTGAGCAGTTCTTC. This codes for CASSFNGGGARAEQFF.

This clonotype has a count of ten or more. Germline is not matched at one junction end, which may reflect a read error. This chain joins TRBV12-3 or TRBV12-4 and TRBJ1-2, with D perhaps TRBD1 (6 bases). CDR3 length: 13 amino acids. CDR3 amino acids: CASSLGQNYGYTF. CDR3 in DNA: TGTGCCAGCAGCTTAGGACAGAACTATGGCTACACCTTC.

In its sample, this clonotype was seen many times. The chain recombines TRBV12-3 or TRBV12-4 with TRBJ1-1; perhaps TRBD1 as D (6 bases). Trimming cost V 3 bases and J 4 bases, with 18 bases left between them. The CDR3 extends over 16 amino acids. CDR3 amino acids: CASSLGAGGAGTEAFF. DNA for the CDR3: TGTGCCAGCAGTTTGGGGGCGGGGGGCGCGGGCACTGAAGCTTTCTTT.